Each of the 13 T cell receptor beta chains below was sequenced from the same sample in a study of vaccination effects on CD4 cells after COVID-19. Their target antigens are unknown. Repertoires were generated with immunoSEQ multiplex PCR, while TCRdb's copy carries only in-frame clones and drops some. Of roughly 24,000 clones listed, 81% are singletons. Antigen-specific CD4+ T cells were expanded with viral peptide pools in the ViraFEST assay before sequencing. CD4+ T cell isolation took place after 10 days of culture. The vaccine given was either BNT162b2 or mRNA-1273, in two doses. Sample: CD4+ T cells from PBMCs cultured with SARS-CoV-2 spike peptides, taken after COVID-19 vaccination. These receptors all come from a human donor who received a COVID-19 vaccine. Some clones in this sample may be carry-over from other donors' samples.

This chain uses TRBV11-2 with TRBJ1-2; tentatively, D is TRBD1 (6 bases). The ends were cut back, 0 bases at V and 14 bases at J, with 16 bases in the middle. Germline loops: CDR1 SGHAT, CDR2 FQNNGV. The CDR3 covers 13 residues. The CDR3 reads CASSLDPGRGLTF. The CDR3 nucleotides are TGTGCCAGCAGCTTAGATCCTGGCAGGGGCCTAACCTTC.

V is TRBV6-1 and J is TRBJ2-7; D gene unclear. Deletions cut 1 base from V and 7 bases from J, with 11 bases between. In germline, CDR1 is MNHNS, CDR2 SASEGT. The CDR3 runs to 13 residues. The CDR3 coding sequence is TGTGCCAGCAGTGAAGGTGGCTTTCGAGAGCAGTACGTC. Residues: CASSEGGFREQYV.

The chain combines TRBV25-1 with TRBJ1-6; the match to TRBD1 covers 8 bases. The CDR3 length is 16 residues. V was pared by 4 bases and J by 6 bases, with 8 bases of the junction left unmatched. Germline values: CDR1 MGHDK, CDR2 SYGVNS. The CDR3 DNA follows: TGTGCCAGCAGTGCCCAGGACAGGGCCGGTAATTCACCCCTCCACTTT. Translation gives CASSAQDRAGNSPLHF.

The chain recombines TRBV5-1 with TRBJ1-1; TRBD1 might be the D (6 bases). CDR1 is SGHRS, CDR2 YFSETQ, per germline. The CDR3 sequence is 15 residues long. V was cut by 2 bases and J by 4 bases, with 15 bases left in between. The CDR3 bases are TGCGCCAGCAGCTTCGCGGGGGCCACGGGCACTGAAGCTTTCTTT. Its protein product is CASSFAGATGTEAFF.

This rearrangement joins TRBV6-5 to TRBJ2-7; D is uncertain. This CDR3 has 12 residues. V was cut by 4 bases and J by 0 bases, with 4 bases left in between. Germline V CDR1 and CDR2: MNHEY, SVGAGI. The CDR3 DNA reads as TGTGCCAGCAGTTCGGCCTCCTACGAGCAGTACGTC. Protein: CASSSASYEQYV.

The chain uses TRBV24-1 and TRBJ2-2; D may be TRBD1 (5 bases). V lost 3 bases, J lost 6 bases, and 16 bases lay in between. The CDR3 has 16 residues. The germline V gene has CDR1 KGHDR and CDR2 SFDVKD. The CDR3 region is CATSDTRAGQPGELFF. DNA of the CDR3: TGTGCCACCAGTGATACCAGGGCCGGACAACCCGGGGAGCTGTTTTTT.

The chain has TRBV15 and TRBJ1-6; no firm D call. Trimming removed 0 bases at V and 9 bases at J, with 3 bases between. Germline assignment: CDR1 LNHNV and CDR2 YYDKDF (reference sequence). The CDR3 totals 12 residues. The CDR3 DNA sequence: TGTGCCACCAGCAGAGATAGTTCACCCCTCCACTTT. Protein sequence: CATSRDSSPLHF.

The CDR3 DNA sequence: TGTGCCAGCAGCCCCCTGGGGACAGGGGGCCACGAGCAGTACGTC. Translating gives CASSPLGTGGHEQYV. The chain uses TRBV14 and TRBJ2-7; TRBD1 agrees at 12 bases. V lost 4 bases to trimming and J lost 5 bases; unmatched junction nucleotides: 6. CDR1 SGHDN and CDR2 FVKESK come from the germline V gene. This CDR3 is 15 amino acids long.

In its sample, this clone is medium-sized. V usage is TRBV7-3 and J usage is TRBJ2-2; the D is unclear. This CDR3 has 13 amino acids. CDR1 is SGHTA and CDR2 is FQGTGA in the germline V gene. V was trimmed by 0 bases and J by 5 bases, leaving 4 bases between them. CDR3 sequence reads: CASSLTQTGELFF. CDR3 bases: TGTGCCAGCAGCTTAACTCAAACCGGGGAGCTGTTTTTT.

This chain links TRBV19 with TRBJ1-3; D is unclear. CDR1 is LNHDA, CDR2 SQIVND, per germline (reference sequence). CDR3 size: 14 residues. V shed 8 bases and J shed 4 bases, with 15 bases lying between them. CDR3 sequence (DNA): TGTGCCAGTTGTGAGCGGGTATCGGGAAACACCATATATTTT. It encodes CASCERVSGNTIYF.

The chain has TRBV5-1 and TRBJ2-5; TRBD1 might be the D (5 bases). V lost 4 bases and J lost 1, with 8 bases in between. The CDR3 consists of 13 residues. CDR1 and CDR2 (germline): SGHRS, YFSETQ. The CDR3 sequence is CASSRQIQETQYF. For the CDR3, the DNA is TGCGCCAGCAGCCGACAGATCCAAGAGACCCAGTACTTC. Full variable domain (outside the CDR3, taken from reference TRBV5-1 and TRBJ2-5): KAGVTQTPRYLIKTRGQQVTLSCSPISGHRSVSWYQQTPGQGLQFLFEYFSETQRNKGNFPGRFSGRQFSNSRSEMNVSTLELGDSALYLCASSRQIQETQYFGPGTRLLVL.

The gene calls are TRBV5-4 and TRBJ2-5, with D tentatively TRBD2 (6 bases). CDR3 length: 13 residues. CDR1 is SGHNT, CDR2 YYREEE, per germline (reference sequence). Trimming removed 4 bases from V and 2 bases from J, with 9 bases in between. The CDR3 nucleotides are TGTGCCAGCAGCCTGGGACTTCAAGAGACCCAGTACTTC. It specifies CASSLGLQETQYF.

The chain carries TRBV18 and TRBJ1-4; D may be TRBD1 (6 bases). Trimming stripped 6 bases from V and 8 bases from J, with 13 bases between. The CDR3 loop spans 13 amino acids. Germline loops: CDR1 KGHSH, CDR2 LQKENI. This CDR3 is CASSDSGFEKLFF. CDR3 coding DNA: TGTGCCAGCTCGGACAGCGGCTTCGAAAAACTGTTTTTT.